This entry lists 24 T cell receptor beta chains sequenced from one sample in a study of T cell repertoires in aging, cancer and after chemotherapy (dated by TCRdb to between 2018 and 2021). Genomic DNA extracted from peripheral blood, rather than sorted cells or RNA, was used as the source for amplification of TCR beta rearrangements. Sequencing instrument: Illumina MiSeq. Rearranged TRB sequences spanning V, D and J segments were amplified by multiplex touch-down PCR using a mixed TRB-A/B primer pool. The public reads were reanalyzed by TCRdb: fastp trimming at Q25, MiXCR alignment, in-frame beta chains only. Rows matching on CDR3 protein sequence are summarized as one entry with the most common DNA and genes. For this sample the table gives more than 1,300 distinct CDR3 sequences, of which around a fifth were detected only once. Roughly a quarter of the sample rests with the top ten. The sequencing input was blood. The source of these receptors is a human donor with a solid tumor.

This clonotype is termed large (0.1 to 1%). This chain links TRBV11-3 with TRBJ2-7; D is possibly TRBD1 (5 bases). Germline V gene data show CDR1 as SGHNT and CDR2 as YENEEA. The CDR3 runs to 15 residues. V lost 0 bases and J 5 bases, leaving 14 bases between the germline ends. CDR3 sequence reads: CASSLEGRINNEQYF. CDR3 nucleotide sequence: TGTGCCAGCAGCTTAGAGGGGCGAATTAACAACGAGCAGTACTTC.

This clonotype is labeled medium-sized. This sequence joins TRBV12-3 or TRBV12-4 and TRBJ2-7; possible D gene TRBD1, 5 bases. Between the trimmed V and J ends, which lost 2 bases and 3 bases, there was a span of 11 bases. The CDR3 is 14 residues long. The CDR3 nucleotides are TGTGCCAGCAGTTTACGTGGACAACGCTACGAGCAGTACGTC. Its translation: CASSLRGQRYEQYV.

The chain combines TRBV6-2 or TRBV6-3 with TRBJ2-7, with a possible D match to TRBD2 (7 bases). The CDR3 is 16 residues long. Germline CDR1 is MNHEY and CDR2 is SVGEGT. Trimming removed 5 bases at V and 0 bases at J, with 17 bases between. Written as DNA, the CDR3 is TGTGCCAGCAGTGGGGGCTGGGGGGGGGGCTCCTACGAGCAGTACGTC. This translates into CASSGGWGGGSYEQYV.

The rearrangement links TRBV7-9 to TRBJ1-6, with D uncertain. Germline V gives CDR1 SEHNR, CDR2 FQNEAQ (reference sequence). This CDR3 is built from 15 residues. V lost 3 bases to trimming and J lost 7 bases, with 13 bases between them. CDR3 DNA sequence: TGTGCCAGCAGCTTCGTCGGGATAGGGAATTCACCCCTCCACTTT. This encodes CASSFVGIGNSPLHF.

The chain carries TRBV12-5 and TRBJ2-3, with D hard to call. This CDR3 region has 14 residues. The V and J ends lost 7 bases and 0 bases respectively, with 11 bases between them. Germline loops: CDR1 LGHNT, CDR2 FRNRAP. CDR3 residues: CASASGRSTDTQYF. For the CDR3, the DNA is TGTGCTAGTGCTTCGGGTAGGAGCACAGATACGCAGTATTTT.

Within the sample, this clonotype is medium-sized. The chain links TRBV27 to TRBJ1-5; D remains ambiguous. The length of the CDR3 is 12 residues. Looked up from germline, CDR1 is MNHEY and CDR2 is SMNVEV (reference sequence). V was pared by 4 bases and J by 8 bases, with 9 bases between. In DNA form, the CDR3 reads TGTGCCAGCAGTTCCGGGGTGAAGCCCCAGCATTTT. Its protein product is CASSSGVKPQHF.

The chain recombines TRBV30 with TRBJ2-5; possibly TRBD1 for D (7 bases). Germline CDR1 GTSNPN, CDR2 SVGIG (reference sequence). V was clipped by 8 bases and J by 2 bases, with 21 bases between them. CDR3 length: 15 amino acids. CDR3: CASRSRGAGQETQYF. DNA for the CDR3: TGTGCCAGCAGGTCCAGGGGGGCAGGGCAAGAGACCCAGTACTTC. Based on the CDR3 plus reference TRBV30 and TRBJ2-5, the full variable domain is SQTIHQWPATLVQPVGSPLSLECTVEGTSNPNLYWYRQAAGRGLQLLFYSVGIGQISSEVPQNLSASRPQDRQFILSSKKLLLSDSGFYLCASRSRGAGQETQYFGPGTRLLVL.

By its share, this clonotype is medium-sized (0.01 to 0.1%). The V call is TRBV19, the J call TRBJ1-1; D gene unclear. The CDR3 spans 15 residues. Germline loops: CDR1 LNHDA, CDR2 SQIVND (reference sequence). V was shortened by 4 bases and J by 0 bases, with 12 bases between the two germline ends. CDR3 sequence (DNA): TGTGCCAGTAGTACCGGACGGTTGATGAACACTGAAGCTTTCTTT. It is translated as CASSTGRLMNTEAFF.

Relative to its sample, this clonotype is large (0.1 to 1%). The chain combines TRBV7-6 with TRBJ2-5; D remains unclear. The CDR3 consists of 15 residues. CDR1 and CDR2 (germline): SGHVS, FNYEAQ. Trimming removed 0 bases at V and 9 bases at J, with 17 bases between. CDR3 nucleotide sequence: TGTGCCAGCAGCTTAGCAGTCGTGGGAATCGGAGCCCAGTACTTC. This codes for CASSLAVVGIGAQYF.

This clonotype is deemed medium-sized. The rearrangement uses TRBV18 and TRBJ2-1; unclear D gene. Trimming shortened V by 0 bases and J by 14 bases, and 17 bases separated the two germline ends. Per germline, CDR1 KGHSH and CDR2 LQKENI. This CDR3 has 14 amino acids. The CDR3, as DNA: TGTGCCAGCTCACCACCGGCCACTAAGTGGGCGGAGTTCTTC. Translation: CASSPPATKWAEFF. The full variable domain, rest sourced from reference TRBV18 and TRBJ2-1, is NAGVMQNPRHLVRRRGQEARLRCSPMKGHSHVYWYRQLPEEGLKFMVYLQKENIIDESGMPKERFSAEFPKEGPSILRIQQVVRGDSAAYFCASSPPATKWAEFFGPGTRLTVL.

By share of the sample, this clonotype is medium-sized. The J gene is TRBJ2-3, the V gene TRBV11-2, with a possible D match to TRBD2 (6 bases). CDR1 and CDR2 (germline): SGHAT, FQNNGV. This CDR3 is built from 16 residues. Trimming shortened V by 5 bases and J by 9 bases, and 24 bases separated the two germline ends. CDR3: CASSPPPTEGKNTQYF. In DNA form, the CDR3 reads TGTGCCAGCAGCCCCCCCCCCACGGAGGGCAAGAACACGCAGTATTTT.

This clonotype is deemed medium-sized (0.01 to 0.1%). The chain uses TRBV5-6 and TRBJ2-2; D call uncertain. With 0 bases removed from V and 5 bases from J, the gap between germline ends came to 11 bases. CDR3 size: 15 residues. Germline CDR1 and CDR2: SGHDT and YYEEEE. CDR3 DNA sequence: TGTGCCAGCAGCTTGGGACTCCCAGAGACCGGGGAGCTGTTTTTT. It specifies CASSLGLPETGELFF.

This clonotype is categorized as medium-sized. The chain employs TRBV4-3 and TRBJ2-4, with D uncertain. The length of the CDR3 is 15 residues. V lost 2 bases and J 0 bases, leaving 8 bases between the germline ends. Germline CDR1 LGHNA, CDR2 YSLEER. The DNA of the CDR3 is TGCGCCAGCAGCCAAAGCGAACTAGCCAAAAACATTCAGTACTTC. This gives the protein CASSQSELAKNIQYF.

The chain joins TRBV11-3 to TRBJ2-1; the D gene is possibly TRBD1 (6 bases). The germline gives CDR1 SGHNT, CDR2 YENEEA. This CDR3 comprises 13 residues. The V end lost 2 bases, the J end lost 7 bases, and 9 bases lay between the germline ends. The DNA of the CDR3 is TGTGCCAGCAGCTTAACAGGGCTGAATGAGCAGTTCTTC. This translates into CASSLTGLNEQFF.

This clonotype counts as medium-sized (0.01 to 0.1%). The CDR3 here is CASVPSGRNQPQHF. CDR3 coding DNA: TGTGCCAGCGTCCCCTCGGGTCGCAATCAGCCCCAGCATTTT. V gene TRBV6-6 combines with J gene TRBJ1-5; D is ambiguous. The CDR3 extends over 14 amino acids. V gave up 8 bases and J gave up 2 bases, with 13 bases separating them. From germline, CDR1 is MNHNY and CDR2 SVGAGI (reference sequence).

This clonotype is judged large. J is TRBJ1-1 and V is TRBV29-1; a weak D match, TRBD1 (5 bases). V lost 0 bases, J lost 6 bases, and 11 bases lay in between. Per germline, CDR1 SQVTM and CDR2 ANQGSEA. CDR3 length equals 13 residues. The CDR3 loop is CSVEDVGVPEAFF. CDR3 nucleotides: TGCAGCGTTGAAGATGTGGGGGTGCCTGAAGCTTTCTTT.

This clonotype rates as medium-sized. V usage is TRBV18 and J usage is TRBJ1-6, with TRBD1 identical over 7 bases. The CDR3 spans 17 residues. The V and J ends lost 2 bases and 6 bases, in that order; junction bases with no gene match: 10. CDR1 is KGHSH and CDR2 is LQKENI in the germline V gene. CDR3 bases: TGTGCCAGCTCACCAGTGACAGGGCAAGAGTTTAATTCACCCCTCCACTTT. Its translation is CASSPVTGQEFNSPLHF.

By its share, this clonotype is medium-sized. V and J are TRBV18 and TRBJ2-3; the match to TRBD1 covers 8 bases. The germline gives CDR1 KGHSH, CDR2 LQKENI. The trim removed 6 bases at V and 3 bases at J, leaving 8 bases unmatched. The CDR3 consists of 15 residues. CDR3 residues: CASSPGQGGTDTQYF. Written as DNA, the CDR3 is TGTGCCAGCTCTCCCGGACAGGGAGGTACAGATACGCAGTATTTT.

In regard to this clonotype: Germline and junction disagree at one end, which may indicate a read error. CDR3 protein: CASSLSLGGITDTQHF. The CDR3 nucleotides are TGCGCCAGCAGCTTGTCCTTGGGAGGGATCACAGATACGCAGCATTTT. The genes are TRBV11-3 and TRBJ2-3, with D uncertain. The J call is doubtful: the DNA matches TRBJ1-5 better. There are 16 residues in the CDR3. Germline assignment: CDR1 SGHNT and CDR2 YENEEA.

This clonotype is medium-sized. V and J are TRBV6-4 and TRBJ2-3, with 9 nucleotides matching TRBD2. Germline assignment: CDR1 MRHNA and CDR2 SNTAGT. V lost 4 bases to trimming and J lost 2 bases; unmatched junction nucleotides: 4. CDR3 size: 15 residues. The CDR3 region is CASSVLAGVTDTQYF. CDR3 sequence (DNA): TGTGCCAGCAGTGTTTTAGCGGGAGTCACAGATACGCAGTATTTT.

Judged by abundance, this clonotype is medium-sized. The V and J genes are TRBV20-1 and TRBJ2-1; 9 bases align to TRBD2. The ends lost 4 bases at V and 6 bases at J; junction bases unmatched: 4. CDR1 is DFQATT, CDR2 SNEGSKA, per germline (reference sequence). The length of the CDR3 is 13 residues. CDR3 amino acids: CSAKVAGVNEQFF. The CDR3 coding sequence is TGCAGTGCTAAGGTAGCGGGAGTCAATGAGCAGTTCTTC.

The rearrangement uses TRBV6-2 or TRBV6-3 and TRBJ2-1; 12 bases align to TRBD2. Germline V gene lookup returns CDR1 MNHEY and CDR2 SVGEGT. V gave up 2 bases and J gave up 4 bases; unmatched junction bases: 6. This CDR3 contains 17 residues. CDR3 nucleotide sequence: TGTGCCAGCAGTTACGAGCTAGCGGGAGGGCCGTACAATGAGCAGTTCTTC. It codes for CASSYELAGGPYNEQFF.

This sequence joins TRBV7-2 and TRBJ2-1; D remains ambiguous. This CDR3 has 13 residues. From germline, CDR1 is SGHTA and CDR2 FQGNSA. V was pared by 1 base and J by 6 bases, with 7 bases between. The CDR3 region is CASSLEAANEQFF. The DNA of the CDR3 is TGTGCCAGCAGCTTAGAGGCCGCCAATGAGCAGTTCTTC.

This clonotype was counted between two and nine times. The rearrangement links TRBV7-2 to TRBJ1-5, with 7 bases identical to TRBD1. Looked up from germline, CDR1 is SGHTA and CDR2 is FQGNSA. CDR3 length: 14 amino acids. The trim removed 5 bases at V and 5 bases at J, leaving 6 bases unmatched. CDR3 in DNA: TGTGCCAGCAGCACCGGACAGGTGGATCAGCCCCAGCATTTT. It translates to CASSTGQVDQPQHF.